These T cell receptor beta chains were read from a single sample in a study of cytomegalovirus exposure and HLA in healthy donors. This table comes from immunoSEQ multiplex PCR, and its TCRdb copy is limited to in-frame clones, with some not included. The sample comprises about 150,000 clones, around 79% of which are singletons, and about 1.3% rests with the top ten. Sequencing used PBMCs. The receptors derive from a man aged 18 to 35 in good health and CMV-seronegative. CDR3s include the opening cysteine and the closing phenylalanine or tryptophan.

CDR3 length: 17
V gene: TRBV13
CDR3 protein: CASSPLQRNLSYNEQFF

CDR3 length: 16
V gene: TRBV19
CDR3 protein: CASSIGTIPTNEKLFF

CDR3 length: 14
V gene: TRBV6-1
CDR3 protein: CASSPARSNQPQHF

CDR3 length: 16
V gene: TRBV7-6
CDR3 protein: CASSLGLAGITDTQYF

CDR3 length: 17
V gene: TRBV9
CDR3 protein: CASSLSPWTSGTNEQFF

CDR3 length: 17
V gene: TRBV4-1
CDR3 protein: CASSQGGRASSTGELFF

CDR3 length: 15
V gene: TRBV14
CDR3 protein: CASSQQGGSSYEQYF

CDR3 length: 18
V gene: TRBV19
CDR3 protein: CARPGTVIPQNSNQPQHF

CDR3 length: 15
V gene: TRBV9
CDR3 protein: CASSVGYRNTGELFF

CDR3 length: 13
V gene: TRBV6-1
CDR3 protein: CASVLAPYNEQFF

CDR3 length: 14
V gene: TRBV5-1
CDR3 protein: CASSLGATGGGYTF

CDR3 length: 15
V gene: TRBV7-9
CDR3 protein: CASSLKAERANEQFF

CDR3 length: 16
V gene: TRBV12-5
CDR3 protein: CASGRGRTGIGYGYTF

CDR3 length: 15
V gene: TRBV5-1
CDR3 protein: CASSLGASGTGEQYF

CDR3 length: 14
V gene: TRBV4-1
CDR3 protein: CASSPRGGPDEQYF

CDR3 length: 12
V gene: TRBV9
CDR3 protein: CASSLGRDGYTF

CDR3 length: 15
V gene: TRBV7-2
CDR3 protein: CASSLNGRGKETQYF

CDR3 length: 17
V gene: TRBV5-4
CDR3 protein: CASSLGPSGSPGETQYF

CDR3 length: 16
V gene: TRBV10-1
CDR3 protein: CASRGPRGLEGNTIYF

CDR3 length: 13
V gene: TRBV27
CDR3 protein: CASIGTSVYEQYF

CDR3 length: 13
V gene: TRBV27
CDR3 protein: CASGDRSGNEQYF

CDR3 length: 13
V gene: TRBV14
CDR3 protein: CASSQGALPGRFF

CDR3 length: 13
V gene: TRBV13
CDR3 protein: CASSADNYNEQFF

CDR3 length: 14
V gene: TRBV21-1
CDR3 protein: CASSADGSSYEQYF

CDR3 length: 15
V gene: TRBV7-2
CDR3 protein: CASSLASPPYNEQFF

CDR3 length: 13
V gene: TRBV28
CDR3 protein: CASSLGPRARDVF

CDR3 length: 14
V gene: TRBV5-6
CDR3 protein: CASSLNRGWETQYF

CDR3 length: 11
V gene: TRBV14
CDR3 protein: CASSFQETQYF

CDR3 length: 16
V gene: TRBV21-1
CDR3 protein: CASSKLQQGARETQYF

CDR3 length: 14
V gene: TRBV6-6
CDR3 protein: CASTPERRYNEQFF

CDR3 length: 16
V gene: TRBV28
CDR3 protein: CASSLGGQGANYGYTF

CDR3 length: 16
V gene: TRBV11-2
CDR3 protein: CASSFNAPSNTGELFF

CDR3 length: 16
V gene: TRBV11-2
CDR3 protein: CASSLARGAGEDEQYF

CDR3 length: 15
V gene: TRBV11-2
CDR3 protein: CASSTRTGKISEQYF

CDR3 length: 12
V gene: TRBV10-1
CDR3 protein: CASSTTGVGQFF

CDR3 length: 16
V gene: TRBV25-1
CDR3 protein: CASSEYNREPEKGQFF

CDR3 length: 15
V gene: TRBV11-2
CDR3 protein: CASSRQGLAGYEQYF

CDR3 length: 13
V gene: TRBV11-2
CDR3 protein: CASSLASQDEQYF

CDR3 length: 13
V gene: TRBV19
CDR3 protein: CASADSLNTEAFF

CDR3 length: 14
V gene: TRBV29-1
CDR3 protein: CSVLGQGSNQPQHF

CDR3 length: 17
V gene: TRBV4-3
CDR3 protein: CASSQDRAAGAYNEQFF

CDR3 length: 14
V gene: TRBV18
CDR3 protein: CASSSTGQEETQYF

CDR3 length: 18
V gene: TRBV4-3
CDR3 protein: CASSPGTGKYPTNEKLFF

CDR3 length: 15
V gene: TRBV4-1
CDR3 protein: CASSQGLAGSGELFF

CDR3 length: 15
V gene: TRBV27
CDR3 protein: CASSLGAFSSYEQYF

CDR3 length: 18
V gene: TRBV11-2
CDR3 protein: CASSFLATSGRLTDTQYF

CDR3 length: 15
V gene: TRBV10-1
CDR3 protein: CASSEGLAVQETQYF

CDR3 length: 15
V gene: TRBV7-9
CDR3 protein: CASRPSAGAVGELFF

CDR3 length: 15
V gene: TRBV27
CDR3 protein: CASSFRADLSYEQYF

CDR3 length: 15
V gene: TRBV5-1
CDR3 protein: CASSLIAGSSYEQYF

CDR3 length: 18
V gene: TRBV9
CDR3 protein: CASSVDPLGEGAENTIYF

CDR3 length: 13
V gene: TRBV18
CDR3 protein: CASSPGLDNEQFF

CDR3 length: 14
V gene: TRBV19
CDR3 protein: CASRGQGTGNTIYF

CDR3 length: 14
V gene: TRBV27
CDR3 protein: CASSLTGGLEKLFF

CDR3 length: 17
V gene: TRBV4-3
CDR3 protein: CASSQDLGEGRFNEQYF

CDR3 length: 15
V gene: TRBV4-3
CDR3 protein: CASSQTSGSPDTQYF

CDR3 length: 12
V gene: TRBV30
CDR3 protein: CAWSAQEGGSFF

CDR3 length: 19
V gene: TRBV30
CDR3 protein: CAWSVRGGTDLDMNTEAFF